This T cell receptor (beta chain) originates from a study of blood T cells in healthy people across ages. This clonotype came up many times. Per germline, CDR1 LGHDT and CDR2 YNNKEL (reference sequence). This CDR3 contains 16 residues. J gave up 3 bases and V 0 bases, and 3 bases lay outside the gene matches. A second roughly 6 to 11 cycle PCR used barcoded and J-beta primers. Via MiXCR, TCRdb re-called the 5' RACE reads, giving one row per CDR3 protein. The sample records some 900,000 distinct CDR3 sequences, around 49% being singletons. The J gene is TRBJ2-7, the V gene TRBV3-1, with 12 bases aligning to TRBD2. The sequencing sample was made of blood. This sequence originates from a man aged 30-40 years in good health. The CDR3 protein is CASSQEGLAGIYEQYF. The CDR3 DNA reads as TGTGCCAGCAGCCAAGAAGGACTAGCGGGGATCTACGAGCAGTACTTC.